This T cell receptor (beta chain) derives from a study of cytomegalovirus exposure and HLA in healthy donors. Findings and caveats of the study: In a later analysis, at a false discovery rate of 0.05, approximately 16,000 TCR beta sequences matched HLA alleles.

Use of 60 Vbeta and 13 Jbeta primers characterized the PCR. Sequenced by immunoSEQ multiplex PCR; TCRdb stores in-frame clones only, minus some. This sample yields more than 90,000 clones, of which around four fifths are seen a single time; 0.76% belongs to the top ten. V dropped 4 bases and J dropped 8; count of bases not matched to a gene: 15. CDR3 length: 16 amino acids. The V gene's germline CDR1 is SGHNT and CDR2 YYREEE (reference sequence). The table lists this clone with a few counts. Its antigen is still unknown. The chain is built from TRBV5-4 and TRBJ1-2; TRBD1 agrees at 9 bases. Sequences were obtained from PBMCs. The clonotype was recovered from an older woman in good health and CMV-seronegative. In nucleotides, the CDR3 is TGTGCCAGCAGCCCCCCTATGGGACAGGGAAGTCGGGGCTACACCTTC. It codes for CASSPPMGQGSRGYTF.